A single sample is the source of the 11 T cell receptor beta chains below, sequenced in a study of cytomegalovirus exposure and HLA in healthy donors (dated by TCRdb to 2016 to 2017). The method behind the library was the immunoSEQ multiplex PCR assay. For the multiplex PCR, a mixture combining 60 forward primers for TCR Vbeta segments and 13 reverse primers for TCR Jbeta segments was used. TCRdb carries this immuneACCESS record with in-frame sequences only. Its versions omit some clonotypes, under half of them owing to an unresolved V gene in the studies checked, with the rest unexplained. The table for this sample lists roughly 120,000 clones; 76% of them were counted only once. The ten largest clones represent 13% of the sample. The source material was PBMCs. The receptors come from a man younger than 45 in good health and CMV-seropositive.

This chain joins TRBV28 and TRBJ2-5; tentative D call: TRBD1 (6 bases). Trimming cost V 3 bases and J 4 bases, with 21 bases left between them. Germline CDR1 reads MDHEN; CDR2 reads SYDVKM. The CDR3 extends over 17 amino acids. Here the CDR3 reads CASSFPRGTAPRETQYF. CDR3 nucleotides: TGTGCCAGCAGTTTCCCTAGGGGGACGGCCCCCAGAGAGACCCAGTACTTC.

This chain connects TRBV11-2 to TRBJ2-1; no firm D call. Trimming removed 2 bases at V and 6 bases at J, with 5 bases between. This CDR3 is 12 amino acids long. The germline V gene has CDR1 SGHAT and CDR2 FQNNGV. The CDR3, as DNA: TGTGCCAGCAGCTTACTAGTCAATGAGCAGTTCTTC. This gives the protein CASSLLVNEQFF.

The gene calls are TRBV6-1 and TRBJ2-5, with TRBD2 identical over 14 bases. The J call is uncertain, as TRBJ2-7 better fits the DNA end. The CDR3 extends over 15 amino acids. Germline CDR1 is MNHNS and CDR2 is SASEGT. As DNA, the CDR3 is TGTGCCAGCAGCCCGGGACTAGCGGGGGACTACGAGCAGTACTTC. Its translation: CASSPGLAGDYEQYF.

The chain combines TRBV6-6 with TRBJ1-1; unclear D gene. V lost 2 bases and J 8 bases, leaving 9 bases between the germline ends. Per the germline V gene, CDR1 is MNHNY and CDR2 is SVGAGI (reference sequence). This CDR3 comprises 12 residues. The CDR3 DNA reads TGTGCCAGCAGTTACGGCCAGGTCGAAGCTTTCTTT. It yields the protein CASSYGQVEAFF.

The count of this clone is one. V gene TRBV2 combines with J gene TRBJ2-5; D unclear. The better agreement between TRBJ2-7 and the DNA end casts doubt on the J call. The CDR3 runs to 11 residues. Germline CDR1 SNHLY, CDR2 FYNNEI. The CDR3 reads CASQAPSEQYF. CDR3 DNA: TGTGCCAGCCAGGCACCTTCCGAGCAGTACTTC.

The chain recombines TRBV4-1 with TRBJ1-4; 11 positions agree with TRBD1. V lost 1 base and J lost 7; bases outside the gene matches: 2. Germline lookup yields CDR1 MGHRA and CDR2 YSYEKL. CDR3 length: 15 residues. DNA for the CDR3: TGCGCCAGCAGCCAAGCCGGGACAGGGGGTGAAAAACTGTTTTTT. Its translation is CASSQAGTGGEKLFF.

V usage is TRBV4-1 and J usage is TRBJ2-5; TRBD2 aligns across 9 bases. Germline V gives CDR1 MGHRA, CDR2 YSYEKL. The CDR3 spans 15 residues. J gave up 1 base and V 0 bases, and 0 bases lay outside the gene matches. The CDR3 spells CASSQERGGQETQYF. As DNA, the CDR3 is TGCGCCAGCAGCCAAGAGCGGGGGGGCCAAGAGACCCAGTACTTC.

The DNA of the CDR3 is TGTGCCAGCAGCCCCGGCCAGGCCTACAATGAGCAGTTCTTC. Protein sequence: CASSPGQAYNEQFF. This chain uses TRBV6-6 with TRBJ2-1; D unresolved. The germline CDR1 and CDR2 sequences are MNHNY and SVGAGI (reference sequence). Trimming shortened V by 6 bases and J by 2 bases, and 11 bases separated the two germline ends. This CDR3 has 14 amino acids.

The chain combines TRBV5-1 with TRBJ1-2; TRBD1 might be the D (6 bases). V was pared by 0 bases and J by 0 bases, with 12 bases between. Germline CDR1 reads SGHRS; CDR2 reads YFSETQ. The CDR3 contains 16 residues. CDR3 nucleotide sequence: TGCGCCAGCAGCTTGGAAGGGGGTGGGTCTAACTATGGCTACACCTTC. Translating gives CASSLEGGGSNYGYTF.

This sequence joins TRBV28 and TRBJ1-3; D possibly corresponds to TRBD1 (6 bases). The CDR3 length is 16 residues. Trimming stripped 3 bases from V and 5 bases from J, with 17 bases between. From germline, CDR1 is MDHEN and CDR2 SYDVKM. CDR3 region: CASSFPGRGRRNTIYF. In DNA, the CDR3 is TGTGCCAGCAGTTTCCCCGGCAGGGGCAGAAGAAACACCATATATTTT.

The chain recombines TRBV4-1 with TRBJ2-7; D possibly corresponds to TRBD2 (6 bases). V lost 0 bases, J lost 9 bases, and 18 bases lay in between. Germline V gene data show CDR1 as MGHRA and CDR2 as YSYEKL. The CDR3 contains 15 residues. The CDR3 reads CASSQDGERRGGQYF. CDR3 DNA: TGCGCCAGCAGCCAAGATGGGGAGAGGCGGGGTGGGCAGTACTTC.